This TCR beta chain was retrieved from a study of cytomegalovirus exposure and HLA in healthy donors. This clone was counted at least ten times. The antigen is not known. CDR3 length: 16 amino acids. Germline loops: CDR1 WSHSY, CDR2 SAAADI. The V end lost 5 bases, the J end lost 13 bases, and 24 bases lay between the germline ends. Study findings and constraints: The authors enumerated around 150 TCR beta chains as linked to cytomegalovirus.

Produced via immunoSEQ multiplex PCR; TCRdb's table is partial and in-frame only. The sample carries over 120,000 clones, over 80% recorded once. This receptor was identified in a man between 18 and 29 years old in good health and CMV-seropositive. Input material: PBMCs. This rearrangement joins TRBV10-2 to TRBJ1-6; the D gene is possibly TRBD1 (6 bases). CDR3 DNA sequence: TGCGCCAGCAGTTCTCGACCCCGGGACACATCAACGCCCCTCCACTTT. Translation gives CASSSRPRDTSTPLHF.